This TCR beta chain was observed in a study of shared T cell receptors in the human thymus (dated by TCRdb to the early 2020s). Notes on the research overall: The study examined how self-reactive, shared T-cell receptor alpha chains are generated in the human thymus.

Receptor amplification or capture employed the immunoSEQ multiplex PCR assay. What TCRdb holds here is the immuneACCESS table cut down to in-frame rearrangements. Part of the clones is not present; checked against another copy, under half of the missing clones reflect an unresolved V gene, and the others are unexplained. This sample holds hundreds of thousands of clones; approximately 83% were observed only once. The ten largest make up roughly 0.01% of the sample. V is clipped by 0 bases and J by 0 bases, and the sequence between their germline boundaries is 7 bases long. Based on the germline V gene, the CDR1 and CDR2 sequences are SGHRS and YFSETQ. From the cysteine up to the phenylalanine, the CDR3 has a length of 14 residues. The kept DNA is CDR3 alone, 42 bases in frame from the first base. Points on this clone: The clone's antigen remains unknown. No much larger clonotype is one base removed from it; base qualities were not supplied.

These data also formed part of another study, on human thymus T cells. As the second study states: Donors were immunologically healthy infants undergoing open corrective cardiac surgery for congenital heart defects in Finland. Thymus tissue was obtained as surgical resects removed during corrective cardiac surgery. Both the thymic and the peripheral blood repertoires appeared to show biased V and J gene segment usage. According to the related research, thymic TCR repertoires were highly overlapping among unrelated individuals. The study characterized TCR alpha and beta repertoires from under ten infant thymus samples and a few related peripheral blood samples. Donor ages ranging from 7 to 244 days were recorded, and a handful of male and a couple of female infants were included in the cohort. Thymocytes were mechanically released from the tissue and were stored as pellets of about 10-30 million cells at -70 degrees C. Genomic DNA was extracted from frozen cell pellets with a QIAsymphony instrument. The immunoSEQ multiplex PCR assay was used to amplify the TCRB and TCRAD loci from a standardized quantity of quality-controlled genomic DNA. The amplicons spanned the V(D)J region and were long enough to cover the CDR3 and allow V and J genes to be identified. The amplicons were sequenced on an Illumina platform via the commercial immunoSEQ service. Primer bias and sequencing errors were corrected as previously described, and TCRAD and TCRB were defined on the basis of the IMGT database. Repertoires were analysed with immunoSEQ Analyzer 3.0 and VDJTools, covering basic statistics, V/J segment usage, diversity estimates, rarefaction and pairwise overlap. Diversity was estimated using the Chao1, ChaoE, Efron-Thisted, Shannon and inverse Simpson indices, and was also estimated on datasets down-sampled to the size of the smallest sample. For repertoire overlap, CDR3 nucleotide sequence, V gene and J gene had to match strictly, and clustering was done by Jaccard-based multidimensional scaling. On average, thymus samples gave roughly 800,000 unique TCRB clonotypes, whereas blood samples gave around 84,000.

The sequence came from a girl under three years old with a congenital heart defect. Donor details come from another sample of the same person, matched by shared clones. The specimen was thymocytes. Recombination connected TRBV5-1 to TRBJ2-7, with an unclear D gene assignment. The CDR3 region: CASSLGPSSYEQYF. The sequence in DNA is TGCGCCAGCAGCTTGGGCCCTAGCTCCTACGAGCAGTACTTC.